A selection of T cell receptor beta chains follows, all from one sample in a study of control samples from healthy donors and cancer patients. Method: immunoSEQ multiplex PCR; TCRdb's copy keeps in-frame clones and lacks some. The sample has about 210,000 clones. Sequencing was done on a sample of blood. The source of these receptors is a woman in her twenties or thirties in good health. Each CDR3 is given with its conserved first and last residue. A D gene is named only where the DNA matches it firmly.

d_call j_call v_call cdr3_aa cdr3_nt
- TRBJ1-6 TRBV7-2 CASSLGGAGSPLHF TGTGCCAGCAGCTTAGGGGGGGCTGGATCACCCCTCCACTTT
- TRBJ2-3 TRBV24-1 CATSDFQGGNTDTQYF TGTGCCACCAGTGATTTTCAGGGGGGTAACACAGATACGCAGTATTTT
TRBD1 TRBJ1-4 TRBV14 CASSPPGQGGREKLFF TGTGCCAGCAGCCCCCCGGGACAGGGCGGTCGGGAAAAACTGTTTTTT
- TRBJ1-1 TRBV30 CAWSRGSNTEAFF TGTGCCTGGAGTAGGGGCTCGAACACTGAAGCTTTCTTT
- TRBJ1-3 TRBV3-1/TRBV3-2 CASSQETIGSSGNTIYF TGTGCCAGCAGCCAAGAAACGATTGGCAGTTCTGGAAACACCATATATTTT
- TRBJ1-5 TRBV5-1 CASSLGVTGEGPQHF TGCGCCAGCAGCTTGGGGGTAACCGGGGAGGGGCCCCAGCATTTT
- TRBJ1-5 TRBV7-2 CASSLEINQPQHF TGTGCCAGCAGCTTGGAGATCAATCAGCCCCAGCATTTT
- TRBJ1-2 TRBV28 CASRHEYGYTF TGTGCCAGCAGGCACGAATACGGCTACACCTTC
- TRBJ1-2 TRBV6-2/TRBV6-3 CASSPGYGYTF TGTGCCAGCAGTCCGGGCTATGGCTACACCTTC
TRBD1 TRBJ2-7 TRBV18 CASSPEGQSYEQYF TGTGCCAGCTCACCAGAGGGACAGTCCTACGAGCAGTACTTC
TRBD1 TRBJ1-2 TRBV28 CASSFRDSDDGYTF TGTGCCAGCAGTTTCCGGGACAGCGACGATGGCTACACCTTC
- TRBJ1-1 TRBV7-9 CASSFPLGVEAFF TGTGCCAGCAGCTTCCCCCTTGGAGTTGAAGCTTTCTTT
- TRBJ1-6 TRBV7-9 CASSQDRYNSPLHF TGTGCCAGCAGCCAAGACAGGTATAATTCACCCCTCCACTTT
- TRBJ1-6 TRBV27 CASSFTQGAYNSPLHF TGTGCCAGCAGTTTTACACAGGGAGCCTATAATTCACCCCTCCACTTT
TRBD1 TRBJ1-1 TRBV27 CATQGVRTEAFF TGTGCCACCCAGGGGGTTCGTACTGAAGCTTTCTTT
TRBD1 TRBJ1-1 TRBV18 CASSSHRGGTEAFF TGTGCCAGCTCATCCCACAGGGGTGGGACTGAAGCTTTCTTT
- TRBJ1-5 TRBV3-1/TRBV3-2 CASSPGLGQPQHF TGTGCCAGCAGCCCCGGGTTGGGTCAGCCCCAGCATTTT
- TRBJ1-1 TRBV12-3/TRBV12-4 CASSFGVDSEAFF TGTGCCAGCAGTTTTGGGGTCGATTCTGAAGCTTTCTTT
- TRBJ1-6 TRBV27 CASRETERSPLHF TGTGCCAGCAGAGAGACTGAGCGTTCACCCCTCCACTTT
- TRBJ2-7 TRBV7-8 CASSPNRWKYSYEQYF TGTGCCAGCAGCCCCAACAGGTGGAAGTATTCCTACGAGCAGTACTTC
TRBD2 TRBJ2-5 TRBV5-1 CASSLALAGGGETQYF TGCGCCAGCAGCTTGGCACTAGCGGGGGGCGGAGAGACCCAGTACTTC
- TRBJ2-2 TRBV5-1 CASSLHRSRELFF TGCGCCAGCAGCTTGCACAGGTCGAGGGAGCTGTTTTTT
TRBD1 TRBJ1-3 TRBV18 CASSPRTGAQQSSGNTIYF TGTGCCAGCTCACCACGGACAGGGGCACAGCAATCCTCTGGAAACACCATATATTTT
- TRBJ1-5 TRBV20-1 CSASLGNQPQHF TGCAGTGCTAGTCTCGGAAATCAGCCCCAGCATTTT
- TRBJ1-5 TRBV5-5 CASSHGQTSNQPQHF TGTGCCAGCAGCCACGGACAGACTAGCAATCAGCCCCAGCATTTT
- TRBJ2-7 TRBV4-1 CASSQVPEKLYEQYF TGCGCCAGCAGCCAAGTGCCGGAAAAACTCTACGAGCAGTACTTC
TRBD1 TRBJ1-2 TRBV12-3/TRBV12-4 CASNPDRGYGYTF TGTGCCAGCAACCCGGACAGGGGATATGGCTACACCTTC